Listed below are T cell receptor beta chains from one sample, sequenced in a study of cytotoxic CD8 clonotypes in ibrutinib-treated CLL. Only in-frame clones appear in the TCRdb table, and some are missing; sequencing was by immunoSEQ multiplex PCR. The sample yields under 300,000 clones, roughly 70% seen once. The sample was PBMCs, taken after 24 months of ibrutinib treatment. The source is a human donor with chronic lymphocytic leukemia. Both conserved end residues are part of each CDR3. The D gene is left open where the match is weak. Some rows mark clone size as missing; the rest say once, few, many or name a class of expanded clone.

cdr3_nt: TGTGCCAGCAGCGGACAGGGGAGCGCCGAGCAGTACTTC; cdr3_aa: CASSGQGSAEQYF; j_call: TRBJ2-7; v_call: TRBV28; cdr3_length: 13; d_call: TRBD1; clone_size: NA
cdr3_nt: TGTGCCAGCAGCCGACTTCTCCAGGGGGGCGCAACGGCAGATACGCAGTATTTT; cdr3_aa: CASSRLLQGGATADTQYF; j_call: TRBJ2-3; v_call: TRBV27; cdr3_length: 18; d_call: NA; clone_size: NA
cdr3_nt: TGTGCCAGCGGACAGGGATACAATGAGCAGTTCTTC; cdr3_aa: CASGQGYNEQFF; j_call: TRBJ2-1; v_call: TRBV7-6; cdr3_length: 12; d_call: TRBD1; clone_size: NA
cdr3_nt: TGTGCCTGGACCCGGGACAGTGATTATGGCTACACCTTC; cdr3_aa: CAWTRDSDYGYTF; j_call: TRBJ1-2; v_call: TRBV30; cdr3_length: 13; d_call: TRBD1; clone_size: NA
cdr3_nt: TGTGCCAGCAGCTTGGACGGGGGTTGGAATCAGCCCCAGCATTTT; cdr3_aa: CASSLDGGWNQPQHF; j_call: TRBJ1-5; v_call: TRBV5-4; cdr3_length: 15; d_call: NA; clone_size: once
cdr3_nt: TGTGCCAGTAGCGCAATCCCACAAGCGAACACTGAAGCTTTCTTT; cdr3_aa: CASSAIPQANTEAFF; j_call: TRBJ1-1; v_call: TRBV19; cdr3_length: 15; d_call: NA; clone_size: NA
cdr3_nt: TGTGCCAGCAGCCCGATCGGGACACACTCTGGAAACACCATATATTTT; cdr3_aa: CASSPIGTHSGNTIYF; j_call: TRBJ1-3; v_call: TRBV4-2; cdr3_length: 16; d_call: NA; clone_size: NA
cdr3_nt: TGTGCCAGCAGTTTAGGTAGGGAACAGTTCTTC; cdr3_aa: CASSLGREQFF; j_call: TRBJ2-1; v_call: TRBV27; cdr3_length: 11; d_call: NA; clone_size: NA
cdr3_nt: TGCGCCAGCAGCAAACAACAGAACACTGAAGCTTTCTTT; cdr3_aa: CASSKQQNTEAFF; j_call: TRBJ1-1; v_call: TRBV5-1; cdr3_length: 13; d_call: NA; clone_size: few
cdr3_nt: TGTGCCAGCAGCCCAGGACGCCCAATCGAGTTCTTC; cdr3_aa: CASSPGRPIEFF; j_call: TRBJ2-1; v_call: TRBV7-9; cdr3_length: 12; d_call: NA; clone_size: NA
cdr3_nt: TGTGCCAGCAGGTTAGGTCAGCGGTCCTACGAGCAGTACTTC; cdr3_aa: CASRLGQRSYEQYF; j_call: TRBJ2-7; v_call: TRBV2; cdr3_length: 14; d_call: NA; clone_size: NA
cdr3_nt: TGTGCCTGGGGGACAGGGGGCGACTATGGCTACACCTTC; cdr3_aa: CAWGTGGDYGYTF; j_call: TRBJ1-2; v_call: TRBV30; cdr3_length: 13; d_call: TRBD1; clone_size: few
cdr3_nt: TGTGCCAGCTCACGGTACGACAGCCAAGAGACCCAGTACTTC; cdr3_aa: CASSRYDSQETQYF; j_call: TRBJ2-5; v_call: TRBV18; cdr3_length: 14; d_call: NA; clone_size: NA
cdr3_nt: TGTGCCAGCAGCCCTCTAACAGGGTATGGCTACACCTTC; cdr3_aa: CASSPLTGYGYTF; j_call: TRBJ1-2; v_call: TRBV6-6; cdr3_length: 13; d_call: NA; clone_size: NA
cdr3_nt: TGTGCCAGCAGTTACTCCGAGTACAATGAGCAGTTCTTC; cdr3_aa: CASSYSEYNEQFF; j_call: TRBJ2-1; v_call: TRBV6-5; cdr3_length: 13; d_call: NA; clone_size: NA
cdr3_nt: TGTGCCACCAGCCTAGGACGGTCCTACGAGCAGTACTTC; cdr3_aa: CATSLGRSYEQYF; j_call: TRBJ2-7; v_call: TRBV15; cdr3_length: 13; d_call: NA; clone_size: NA
cdr3_nt: TGCAGCGTTCCACCGGGACCAAAGGAGGGGGGCTACACCTTC; cdr3_aa: CSVPPGPKEGGYTF; j_call: TRBJ1-2; v_call: TRBV29-1; cdr3_length: 14; d_call: NA; clone_size: NA
cdr3_nt: TGTGCCAGTAGGGAGTATAGCAATCAGCCCCAGCATTTT; cdr3_aa: CASREYSNQPQHF; j_call: TRBJ1-5; v_call: TRBV19; cdr3_length: 13; d_call: NA; clone_size: NA
cdr3_nt: TGTGCCCAACACTCCGGGATTCAGAACACTGAAGCTTTCTTT; cdr3_aa: CAQHSGIQNTEAFF; j_call: TRBJ1-1; v_call: TRBV30; cdr3_length: 14; d_call: NA; clone_size: NA
cdr3_nt: TGTGCCAGCAGCTTAGGGTTCAACTATGGCTACACCTTC; cdr3_aa: CASSLGFNYGYTF; j_call: TRBJ1-2; v_call: TRBV11-2; cdr3_length: 13; d_call: NA; clone_size: NA
cdr3_nt: TGCGCCAGCAGCTTGGCCTCTGCTGAGCAGTTCTTC; cdr3_aa: CASSLASAEQFF; j_call: TRBJ2-1; v_call: TRBV5-1; cdr3_length: 12; d_call: NA; clone_size: NA
cdr3_nt: TGTGCCAGCAGCCCGAGGGGCAGGGAGGAGACCCAGTACTTC; cdr3_aa: CASSPRGREETQYF; j_call: TRBJ2-5; v_call: TRBV7-9; cdr3_length: 14; d_call: NA; clone_size: NA
cdr3_nt: TGCAGCGTTGTGGGTCTCGGACTAGCGGGAGATGAGCAGTTCTTC; cdr3_aa: CSVVGLGLAGDEQFF; j_call: TRBJ2-1; v_call: TRBV29-1; cdr3_length: 15; d_call: TRBD2; clone_size: NA
cdr3_nt: TGTGCCAGCTCATCCGGGACAGGGGATAATGAAGCTTTCTTT; cdr3_aa: CASSSGTGDNEAFF; j_call: TRBJ1-1; v_call: TRBV18; cdr3_length: 14; d_call: TRBD1; clone_size: NA
cdr3_nt: TGTGCCAGCAGTTTATCCGTGACAGGATATATGAACACTGAAGCTTTCTTT; cdr3_aa: CASSLSVTGYMNTEAFF; j_call: TRBJ1-1; v_call: TRBV27; cdr3_length: 17; d_call: NA; clone_size: NA
cdr3_nt: TGCAGCGTTGAACAGAGCACAGATACGCAGTATTTT; cdr3_aa: CSVEQSTDTQYF; j_call: TRBJ2-3; v_call: TRBV29-1; cdr3_length: 12; d_call: NA; clone_size: NA
cdr3_nt: TGTGCCAGCAGTTACTCTACCGGGAGGTCAAGCGAGCAGTACTTC; cdr3_aa: CASSYSTGRSSEQYF; j_call: TRBJ2-7; v_call: TRBV6-5; cdr3_length: 15; d_call: TRBD2; clone_size: NA
cdr3_nt: TGTGCCTGGAGTGTACTAGAGACCCAGTACTTC; cdr3_aa: CAWSVLETQYF; j_call: TRBJ2-5; v_call: TRBV30; cdr3_length: 11; d_call: NA; clone_size: NA
cdr3_nt: TGTGCCAGCAGTCCAGACAGGGGCGCATCGGGATTTCAGTACTTC; cdr3_aa: CASSPDRGASGFQYF; j_call: TRBJ2-4; v_call: TRBV6-1; cdr3_length: 15; d_call: TRBD1; clone_size: NA
cdr3_nt: TGTGCCAGCTCACCACCGGGCCCTAGGGAAGCTTTCTTT; cdr3_aa: CASSPPGPREAFF; j_call: TRBJ1-1; v_call: TRBV18; cdr3_length: 13; d_call: NA; clone_size: NA
cdr3_nt: TGTGCCAGCAGTTCCGACAGGGGCCAGTTCTTC; cdr3_aa: CASSSDRGQFF; j_call: TRBJ2-1; v_call: TRBV28; cdr3_length: 11; d_call: TRBD1; clone_size: NA
cdr3_nt: TGTGCCAGCAAGACAGGGTCCTATGGCTACACCTTC; cdr3_aa: CASKTGSYGYTF; j_call: TRBJ1-2; v_call: TRBV27; cdr3_length: 12; d_call: TRBD1; clone_size: few
cdr3_nt: TGCAGCGTTGAGGCGACAGGGGGGGACACTGAAGCTTTCTTT; cdr3_aa: CSVEATGGDTEAFF; j_call: TRBJ1-1; v_call: TRBV29-1; cdr3_length: 14; d_call: TRBD1; clone_size: NA
cdr3_nt: TGCGCCAGCAGCTTATCCGCCGCTCTCTCTCATGGCTACACCTTC; cdr3_aa: CASSLSAALSHGYTF; j_call: TRBJ1-2; v_call: TRBV5-1; cdr3_length: 15; d_call: NA; clone_size: NA
cdr3_nt: TGTGCCAGCAGCTTTCTCCGGGAGGGCCGCACCGGGGAGCTGTTTTTT; cdr3_aa: CASSFLREGRTGELFF; j_call: TRBJ2-2; v_call: TRBV5-8; cdr3_length: 16; d_call: TRBD2; clone_size: NA
cdr3_nt: TGTGCCAGCAGCGTAGGAGAACTAGCTAGGGTGAGAGAGACCCAGTACTTC; cdr3_aa: CASSVGELARVRETQYF; j_call: TRBJ2-5; v_call: TRBV9; cdr3_length: 17; d_call: NA; clone_size: NA
cdr3_nt: TGTGCCAGCAGCTCGCTAGGGTCCACCACCGGGGAGCTGCTTTTT; cdr3_aa: CASSSLGSTTGELLF; j_call: TRBJ2-2; v_call: TRBV7-3; cdr3_length: 15; d_call: NA; clone_size: NA
cdr3_nt: TGCAGCGTTGAGGGGGAAGCTTTCTTT; cdr3_aa: CSVEGEAFF; j_call: TRBJ1-1; v_call: TRBV29-1; cdr3_length: 9; d_call: NA; clone_size: NA
cdr3_nt: TGTGCCAGCAGTCGCACTTGGGCAGGGCTTTGGCAGTACTTC; cdr3_aa: CASSRTWAGLWQYF; j_call: TRBJ2-7; v_call: TRBV28; cdr3_length: 14; d_call: NA; clone_size: NA
cdr3_nt: TGTGCCAGCAGCGTAGTTGGTAGCGGGAGTTATGAGCAGTTCTTC; cdr3_aa: CASSVVGSGSYEQFF; j_call: TRBJ2-1; v_call: TRBV9; cdr3_length: 15; d_call: TRBD2; clone_size: NA
cdr3_nt: TGTGCCACCTCAGGGGTTTCGCAGCCCCAGCATTTT; cdr3_aa: CATSGVSQPQHF; j_call: TRBJ1-5; v_call: TRBV28; cdr3_length: 12; d_call: NA; clone_size: NA
cdr3_nt: TGTGCCAGCAGGCCGGGAGTCGTTAACAGTGAAAAACTGTTTTTT; cdr3_aa: CASRPGVVNSEKLFF; j_call: TRBJ1-4; v_call: TRBV6-6; cdr3_length: 15; d_call: NA; clone_size: few